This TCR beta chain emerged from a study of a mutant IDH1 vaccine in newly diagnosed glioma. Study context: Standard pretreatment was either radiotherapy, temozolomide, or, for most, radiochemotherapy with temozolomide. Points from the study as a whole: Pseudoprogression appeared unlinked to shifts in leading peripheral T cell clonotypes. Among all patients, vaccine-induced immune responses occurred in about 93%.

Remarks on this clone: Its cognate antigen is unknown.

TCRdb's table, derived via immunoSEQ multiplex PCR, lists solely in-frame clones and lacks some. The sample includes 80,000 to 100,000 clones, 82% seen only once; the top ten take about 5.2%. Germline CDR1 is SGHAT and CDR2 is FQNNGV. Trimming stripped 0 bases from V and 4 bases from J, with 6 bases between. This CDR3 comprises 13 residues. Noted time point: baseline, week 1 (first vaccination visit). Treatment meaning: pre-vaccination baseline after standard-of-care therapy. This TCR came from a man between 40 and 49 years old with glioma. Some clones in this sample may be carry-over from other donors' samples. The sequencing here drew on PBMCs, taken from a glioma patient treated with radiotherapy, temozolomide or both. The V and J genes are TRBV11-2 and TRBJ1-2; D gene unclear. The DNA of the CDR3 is TGTGCCAGCAGCTTAGATGGGCTCTATGGCTACACCTTC. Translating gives CASSLDGLYGYTF.